This TCR beta chain was sequenced during a study of blood T cell repertoires in COVID-19. Generated by immunoSEQ multiplex PCR, the TCRdb table keeps only in-frame clones and is missing some. The profile shows 200,000 to 250,000 clones, 70% to 90% of them singletons. The sequencing input was peripheral blood. This TCR derives from a woman in her 70s with COVID-19, enrolled during active disease.

The CDR3 region is CASSSLGLTEAFF. In DNA, the CDR3 is TGTGCCAGCAGTTCCTTGGGCCTCACTGAAGCTTTCTTT. The chain uses TRBV12-3 or TRBV12-4 and TRBJ1-1, with no clear D. The length of the CDR3 is 13 residues. Trimming took 4 bases from V and 4 from J, leaving 10 bases between them.